The next 15 T cell receptor beta chains were all read from a single sample in a study of T cells in localized non-small cell lung cancer. TCRdb keeps only in-frame clones here, not all; method: immunoSEQ multiplex PCR. Among roughly 77,000 clones, 88% were seen once, and the ten largest hold about 20%. Material: peripheral blood, obtained before any cancer treatment. These receptors came from a woman aged 35-75 years with stage I squamous cell lung carcinoma.

The chain recombines TRBV29-1 with TRBJ1-2; 7 nucleotides agree with TRBD1. Germline assignment: CDR1 SQVTM and CDR2 ANQGSEA. The length of the CDR3 is 14 residues. V lost 1 base and J lost 3; bases outside the gene matches: 5. The CDR3, as DNA: TGCAGCGTTGAAGGCTGGGGACAGCACTATGGCTACACCTTC. It translates to CSVEGWGQHYGYTF.

This clone was found a few times. The chain carries TRBV5-4 and TRBJ2-2; tentatively, D is TRBD1 (6 bases). Germline CDR1 and CDR2: SGHNT and YYREEE (reference sequence). The V gene lost 0 bases and the J gene lost 6 bases, with 12 bases spanning the gap. The CDR3 has 15 residues. CDR3 DNA: TGTGCCAGCAGCTTGGGGCAGGGGAAGGCCGGGGAGCTGTTTTTT. Amino acid sequence: CASSLGQGKAGELFF. The full variable domain, in which reference TRBV5-4 and TRBJ2-2 provide the parts outside the CDR3, is ETGVTQSPTHLIKTRGQQVTLRCSSQSGHNTVSWYQQALGQGPQFIFQYYREEENGRGNFPPRFSGLQFPNYSSELNVNALELDDSALYLCASSLGQGKAGELFFGEGSRLTVL.

The J gene is TRBJ2-1, the V gene TRBV5-1, with 8 nucleotides matching TRBD2. The CDR3 spans 15 residues. CDR1 SGHRS and CDR2 YFSETQ come from the germline V gene. V shed 5 bases and J 9 bases; nucleotides not matched to a gene: 13. CDR3 in DNA: TGCGCCAGCAGGCCCTGGGAGCGGGGGAACGGTGAGCAGTTCTTC. Translated: CASRPWERGNGEQFF. The full variable domain, in which reference TRBV5-1 and TRBJ2-1 provide the parts outside the CDR3, is KAGVTQTPRYLIKTRGQQVTLSCSPISGHRSVSWYQQTPGQGLQFLFEYFSETQRNKGNFPGRFSGRQFSNSRSEMNVSTLELGDSALYLCASRPWERGNGEQFFGPGTRLTVL.

This clone was recorded a few times. This chain joins TRBV27 and TRBJ2-2; 8 bases fit TRBD1. From germline, CDR1 is MNHEY and CDR2 SMNVEV (reference sequence). The CDR3 extends over 15 amino acids. J lost 2 bases, V lost 5 bases, and 4 bases had no gene match. CDR3 residues: CASSTQGGNTGELFF. For the CDR3, the DNA is TGTGCCAGCAGTACACAGGGGGGTAACACCGGGGAGCTGTTTTTT.

This clone showed up just once. This rearrangement joins TRBV5-6 to TRBJ2-2; D remains unclear. Germline V gene sequence: CDR1 SGHDT, CDR2 YYEEEE. The CDR3 is 14 residues long. V lost 4 bases and J 8 bases, leaving 15 bases between the germline ends. CDR3 sequence reads: CASSRDLDRGELFF. DNA for the CDR3: TGTGCCAGCAGCCGAGACTTGGATCGTGGGGAGCTGTTTTTT. The whole variable domain, remainder taken from reference TRBV5-6 and TRBJ2-2, is DAGVTQSPTHLIKTRGQQVTLRCSPKSGHDTVSWYQQALGQGPQFIFQYYEEEERQRGNFPDRFSGHQFPNYSSELNVNALLLGDSALYLCASSRDLDRGELFFGEGSRLTVL.

The chain employs TRBV5-1 and TRBJ1-3, with D possibly TRBD1 on 6 matching bases. Germline V gene data show CDR1 as SGHRS and CDR2 as YFSETQ. V lost 2 bases to trimming and J lost 4 bases, with 13 bases between them. The CDR3 consists of 15 residues. The CDR3 nucleotides read TGCGCCAGCAGCTTATCCGGGACACAAGGAAACACCATATATTTT. Its protein is CASSLSGTQGNTIYF.

The chain links TRBV5-5 to TRBJ1-2; 10 bases fit TRBD1. The length of the CDR3 is 14 residues. V shed 7 bases, J shed 6 bases, and the junction held 9 bases outside the gene matches. Looked up from germline, CDR1 is SGHKS and CDR2 is YYEKEE (reference sequence). The CDR3 loop reads CASGRQGAMDGYTF. CDR3 nucleotide sequence: TGTGCCAGCGGCCGACAGGGGGCGATGGATGGCTACACCTTC.

The V call is TRBV2, the J call TRBJ1-6, with no clear D. The V end lost 5 bases, the J end lost 3 bases, and 8 bases lay between the germline ends. This CDR3 is 14 amino acids long. Germline V gene lookup returns CDR1 SNHLY and CDR2 FYNNEI. The CDR3 region is CASSIQFYNSPLHF. The CDR3, as DNA: TGTGCCAGCAGTATACAGTTCTATAATTCACCCCTCCACTTT.

On this clone: Sequence at one end of the junction differs from germline and may be a read error. The chain joins TRBV25-1 to TRBJ1-5, with D possibly TRBD1 on 6 matching bases. Germline CDR1 reads MGHDK; CDR2 reads SYGVNS. The CDR3 runs 14 residues. CDR3 bases: TGTGCCAGCAGTGATGTACAGGGCAACCAGCCCCAGCATTTT. Its translation is CASSDVQGNQPQHF.

The CDR3 DNA follows: TGCAGCGGTGTTATACAGGGAATTTCCTACAATGAGCAGTTCTTC. This sequence encodes CSGVIQGISYNEQFF. V is TRBV29-1 and J is TRBJ2-1; D possibly corresponds to TRBD1 (6 bases). V dropped 7 bases and J dropped 1 base, with 17 bases sitting between them. This CDR3 comprises 15 residues. From germline, CDR1 is SQVTM and CDR2 ANQGSEA.

The chain couples TRBV19 to TRBJ2-5, with D perhaps matching TRBD2 (5 bases). Looked up from germline, CDR1 is LNHDA and CDR2 is SQIVND (reference sequence). The CDR3 totals 13 residues. The germline V and J ends were trimmed by 4 bases and 5 bases, with 11 bases remaining between them. In nucleotides, the CDR3 is TGTGCCAGTAGTAGGCTAGCCGAGGAGACCCAGTACTTC. Translating it yields CASSRLAEETQYF.

The table lists this clone with a count of one. This rearrangement joins TRBV5-1 to TRBJ2-5; 8 bases line up with TRBD2. After removal of 2 bases from V and 1 base from J, the junction contained 4 bases not matched to a gene. Germline CDR1 is SGHRS and CDR2 is YFSETQ. This CDR3 has 15 residues. The CDR3 DNA reads TGCGCCAGCAGCTTTTACGGGGGGGCCCAAGAGACCCAGTACTTC. Encoded protein: CASSFYGGAQETQYF.

The V call is TRBV19, the J call TRBJ2-7; TRBD1 aligns across 7 bases. Germline lookup yields CDR1 LNHDA and CDR2 SQIVND (reference sequence). After removal of 5 bases from V and 3 bases from J, the junction contained 4 bases not matched to a gene. This CDR3 region has 13 residues. The CDR3 loop reads CASSFPGGYEQYF. CDR3 DNA sequence: TGTGCCAGTAGTTTCCCAGGGGGCTACGAGCAGTACTTC.

The rearrangement joins TRBV13 to TRBJ1-2; 7 positions match TRBD1. This CDR3 comprises 13 residues. V was clipped by 5 bases and J by 8 bases; unmatched bases: 8. The V gene's germline CDR1 is PRHDT and CDR2 FYEKMQ (reference sequence). CDR3 loop: CASSPRQGIGYTF. The CDR3 DNA is TGTGCCAGCAGCCCCCGACAGGGAATCGGCTACACCTTC.

This clone has just a few counts. The chain uses TRBV30 and TRBJ2-7; 8 bases are a match to TRBD2. Germline V lookup: CDR1 GTSNPN, CDR2 SVGIG (reference sequence). The CDR3 covers 13 residues. The junction had 2 bases not matched to a gene; V was cut back by 2 bases and J by 2 bases. The CDR3 nucleotides read TGTGCCTGGAGTCGGGGGGGTCCCTACGAGCAGTACTTC. This gives the protein CAWSRGGPYEQYF.